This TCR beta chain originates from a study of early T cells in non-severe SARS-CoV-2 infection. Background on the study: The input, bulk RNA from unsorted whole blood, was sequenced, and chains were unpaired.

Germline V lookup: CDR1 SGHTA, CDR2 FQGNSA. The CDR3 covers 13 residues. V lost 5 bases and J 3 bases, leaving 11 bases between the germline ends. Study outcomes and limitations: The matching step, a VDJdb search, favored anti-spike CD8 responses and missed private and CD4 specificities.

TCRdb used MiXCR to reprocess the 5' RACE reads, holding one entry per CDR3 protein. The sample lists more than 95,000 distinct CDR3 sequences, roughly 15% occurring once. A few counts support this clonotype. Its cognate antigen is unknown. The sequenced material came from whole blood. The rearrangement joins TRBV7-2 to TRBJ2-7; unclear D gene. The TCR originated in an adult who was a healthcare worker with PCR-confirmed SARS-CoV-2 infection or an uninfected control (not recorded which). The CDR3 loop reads CASSGVAVYEQYF. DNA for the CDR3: TGTGCCAGCAGCGGAGTGGCGGTCTACGAGCAGTACTTC.